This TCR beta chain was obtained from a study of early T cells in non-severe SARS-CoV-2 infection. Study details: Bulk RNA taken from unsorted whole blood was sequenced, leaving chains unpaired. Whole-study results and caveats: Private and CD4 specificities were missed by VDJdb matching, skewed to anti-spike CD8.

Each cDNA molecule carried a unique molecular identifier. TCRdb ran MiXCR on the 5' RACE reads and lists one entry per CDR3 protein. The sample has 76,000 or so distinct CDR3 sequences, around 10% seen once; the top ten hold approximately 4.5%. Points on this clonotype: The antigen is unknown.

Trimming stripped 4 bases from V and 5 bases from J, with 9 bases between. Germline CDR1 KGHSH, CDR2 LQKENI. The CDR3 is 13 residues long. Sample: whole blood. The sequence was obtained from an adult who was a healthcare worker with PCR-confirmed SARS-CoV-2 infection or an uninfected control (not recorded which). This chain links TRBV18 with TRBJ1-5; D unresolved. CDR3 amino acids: CASSRGRDQPQHF. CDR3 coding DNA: TGTGCCAGCTCACGCGGAAGGGATCAGCCCCAGCATTTT.